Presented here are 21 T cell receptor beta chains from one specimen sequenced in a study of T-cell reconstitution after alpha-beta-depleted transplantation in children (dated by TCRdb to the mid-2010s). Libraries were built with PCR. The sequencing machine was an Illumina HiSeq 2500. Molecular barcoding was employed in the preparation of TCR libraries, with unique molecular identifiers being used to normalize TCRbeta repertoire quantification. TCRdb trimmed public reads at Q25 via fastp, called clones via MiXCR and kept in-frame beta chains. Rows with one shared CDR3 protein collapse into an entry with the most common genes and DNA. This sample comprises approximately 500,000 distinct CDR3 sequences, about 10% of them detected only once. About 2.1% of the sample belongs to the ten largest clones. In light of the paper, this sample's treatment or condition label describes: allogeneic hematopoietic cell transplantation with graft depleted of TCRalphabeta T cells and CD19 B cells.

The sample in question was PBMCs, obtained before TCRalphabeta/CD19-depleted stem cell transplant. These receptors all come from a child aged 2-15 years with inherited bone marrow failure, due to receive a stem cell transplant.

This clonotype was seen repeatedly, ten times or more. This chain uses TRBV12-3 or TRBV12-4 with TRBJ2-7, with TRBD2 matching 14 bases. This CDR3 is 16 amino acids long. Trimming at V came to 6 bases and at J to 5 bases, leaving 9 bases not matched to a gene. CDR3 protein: CASSPVGTSGRHEQYF. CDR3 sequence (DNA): TGTGCCAGCAGCCCTGTCGGGACTAGCGGGAGACACGAGCAGTACTTC.

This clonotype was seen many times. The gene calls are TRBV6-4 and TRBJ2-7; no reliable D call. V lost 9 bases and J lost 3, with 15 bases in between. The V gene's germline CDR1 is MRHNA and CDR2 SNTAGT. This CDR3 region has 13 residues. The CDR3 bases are TGTGCCAGGGTAAACAAGGCACACTACGAGCAGTACTTC. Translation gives CARVNKAHYEQYF.

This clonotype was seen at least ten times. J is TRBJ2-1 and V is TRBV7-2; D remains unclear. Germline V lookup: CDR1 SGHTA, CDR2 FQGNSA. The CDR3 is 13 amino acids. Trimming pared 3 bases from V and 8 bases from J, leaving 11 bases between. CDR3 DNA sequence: TGTGCCAGCAGCTTTTCTAGTCCCTATGAGCAGTTCTTC. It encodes CASSFSSPYEQFF.

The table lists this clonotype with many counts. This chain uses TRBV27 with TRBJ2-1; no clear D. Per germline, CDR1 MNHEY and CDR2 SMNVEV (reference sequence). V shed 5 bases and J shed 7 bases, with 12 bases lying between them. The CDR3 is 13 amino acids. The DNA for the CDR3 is TGTGCCAGCAGTATTTCAGGATGGAATGAGCAGTTCTTC. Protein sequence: CASSISGWNEQFF.

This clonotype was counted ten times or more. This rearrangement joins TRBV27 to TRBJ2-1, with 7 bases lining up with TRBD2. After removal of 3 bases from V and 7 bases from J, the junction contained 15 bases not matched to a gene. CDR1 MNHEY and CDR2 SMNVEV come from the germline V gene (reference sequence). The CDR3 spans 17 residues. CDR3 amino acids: CASSFLAAAGSLNEQFF. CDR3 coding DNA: TGTGCCAGCAGTTTCCTAGCGGCCGCCGGGTCCCTAAATGAGCAGTTCTTC.

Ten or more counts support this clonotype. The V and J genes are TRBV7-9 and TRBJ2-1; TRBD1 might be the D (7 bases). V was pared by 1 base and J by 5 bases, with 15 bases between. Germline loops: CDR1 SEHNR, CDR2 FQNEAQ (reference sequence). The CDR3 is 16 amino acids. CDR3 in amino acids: CASSLEEGAKHNEQFF. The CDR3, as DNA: TGTGCCAGCAGCTTAGAGGAGGGGGCTAAGCACAATGAGCAGTTCTTC.

The CDR3 here is CSARERERADTQYF. Here the CDR3 DNA reads TGCAGTGCTAGAGAACGGGAGAGGGCAGATACGCAGTATTTT. The chain has TRBV20-1 and TRBJ2-3, with D tentatively TRBD2 (6 bases). The CDR3 contains 14 residues. CDR1 and CDR2 from the germline V gene are DFQATT and SNEGSKA (reference sequence). Trimming removed 0 bases from V and 4 bases from J, with 11 bases in between.

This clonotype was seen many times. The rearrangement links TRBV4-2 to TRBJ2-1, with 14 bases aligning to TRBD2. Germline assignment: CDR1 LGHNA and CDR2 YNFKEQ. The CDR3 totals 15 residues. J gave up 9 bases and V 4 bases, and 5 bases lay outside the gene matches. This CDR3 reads CASSPGLAGVLEQFF. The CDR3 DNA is TGTGCCAGCAGCCCGGGACTAGCGGGAGTCCTTGAGCAGTTCTTC.

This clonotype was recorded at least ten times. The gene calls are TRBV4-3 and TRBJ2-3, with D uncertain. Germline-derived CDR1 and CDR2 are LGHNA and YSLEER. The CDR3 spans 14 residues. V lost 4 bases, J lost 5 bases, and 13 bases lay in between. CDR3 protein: CASSLANVVDTQYF. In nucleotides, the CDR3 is TGCGCCAGCAGCCTAGCCAATGTGGTAGATACGCAGTATTTT.

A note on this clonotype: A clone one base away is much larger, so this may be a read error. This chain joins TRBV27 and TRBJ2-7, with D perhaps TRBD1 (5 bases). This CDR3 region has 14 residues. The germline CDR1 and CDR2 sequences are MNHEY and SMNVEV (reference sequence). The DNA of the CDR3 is TGTGCCAGCAGTGGGGTAGGGGTGGCCTACGACCAGTACTTC. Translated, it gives CASSGVGVAYDQYF.

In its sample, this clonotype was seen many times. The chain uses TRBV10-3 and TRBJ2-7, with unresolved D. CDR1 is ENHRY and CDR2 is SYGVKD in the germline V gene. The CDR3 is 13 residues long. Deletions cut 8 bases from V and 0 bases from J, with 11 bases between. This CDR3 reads CAIWSGSSYEQYF. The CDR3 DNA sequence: TGTGCCATCTGGTCCGGAAGCTCCTACGAGCAGTACTTC.

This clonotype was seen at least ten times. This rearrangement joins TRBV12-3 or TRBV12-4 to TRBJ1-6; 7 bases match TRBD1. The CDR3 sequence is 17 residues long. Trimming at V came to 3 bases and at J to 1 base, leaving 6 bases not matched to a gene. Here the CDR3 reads CASSLGDRRSYNSPLHF. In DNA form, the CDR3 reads TGTGCCAGCAGTTTGGGGGACAGAAGGTCCTATAATTCACCCCTCCACTTT.

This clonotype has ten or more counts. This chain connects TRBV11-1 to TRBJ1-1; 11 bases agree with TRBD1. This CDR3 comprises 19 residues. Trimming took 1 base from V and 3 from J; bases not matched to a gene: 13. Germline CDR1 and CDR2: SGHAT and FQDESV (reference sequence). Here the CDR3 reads CASSLVIMDRGQEDTEAFF. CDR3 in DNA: TGTGCCAGCAGCTTAGTAATTATGGACAGGGGGCAAGAGGACACTGAAGCTTTCTTT.

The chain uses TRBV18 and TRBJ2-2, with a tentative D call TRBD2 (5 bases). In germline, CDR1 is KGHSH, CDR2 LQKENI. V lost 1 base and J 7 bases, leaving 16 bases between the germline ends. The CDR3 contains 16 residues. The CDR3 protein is CASSPLRLAVSGELFF. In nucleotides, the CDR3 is TGTGCCAGCTCACCACTGCGGCTAGCCGTTAGCGGGGAGCTGTTTTTT.

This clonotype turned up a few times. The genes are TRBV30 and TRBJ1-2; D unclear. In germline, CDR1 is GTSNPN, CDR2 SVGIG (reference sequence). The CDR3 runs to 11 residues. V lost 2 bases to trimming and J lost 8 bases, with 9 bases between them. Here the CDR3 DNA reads TGTGCCTGGAGTCCTTCTGTAGGCTACACCTTC. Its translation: CAWSPSVGYTF.

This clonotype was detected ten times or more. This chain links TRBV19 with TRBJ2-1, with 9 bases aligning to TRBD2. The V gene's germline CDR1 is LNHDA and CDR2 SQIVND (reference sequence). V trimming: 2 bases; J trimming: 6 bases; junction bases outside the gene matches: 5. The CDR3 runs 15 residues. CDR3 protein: CASSIREREANEQFF. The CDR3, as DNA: TGTGCCAGTAGTATACGCGAGCGGGAGGCCAATGAGCAGTTCTTC.

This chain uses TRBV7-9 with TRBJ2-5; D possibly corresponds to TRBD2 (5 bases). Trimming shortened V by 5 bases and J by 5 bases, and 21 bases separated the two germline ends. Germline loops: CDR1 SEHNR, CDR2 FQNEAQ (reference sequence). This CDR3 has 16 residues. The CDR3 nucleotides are TGTGCCAGCAGCCCGACTAATCCGGTGGGCCGGGAGACCCAGTACTTC. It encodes CASSPTNPVGRETQYF.

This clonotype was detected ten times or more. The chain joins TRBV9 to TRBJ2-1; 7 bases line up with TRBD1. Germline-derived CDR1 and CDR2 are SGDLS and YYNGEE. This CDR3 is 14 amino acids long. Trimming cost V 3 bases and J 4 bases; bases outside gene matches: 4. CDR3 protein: CASSAPGGYNEQFF. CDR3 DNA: TGTGCCAGCAGCGCTCCAGGGGGATACAATGAGCAGTTCTTC.

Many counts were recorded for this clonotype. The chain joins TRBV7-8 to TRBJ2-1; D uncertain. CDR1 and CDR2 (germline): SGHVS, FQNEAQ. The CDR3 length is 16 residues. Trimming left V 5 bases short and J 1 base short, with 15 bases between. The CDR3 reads CASSQSRASSYNEQFF. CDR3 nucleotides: TGTGCCAGCAGCCAAAGTAGAGCGAGTTCCTACAATGAGCAGTTCTTC.

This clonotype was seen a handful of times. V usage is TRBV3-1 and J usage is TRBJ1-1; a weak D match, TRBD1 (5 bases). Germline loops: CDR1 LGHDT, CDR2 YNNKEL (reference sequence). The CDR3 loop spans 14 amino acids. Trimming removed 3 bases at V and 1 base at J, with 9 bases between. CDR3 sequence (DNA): TGTGCCAGCAGCCACCCGACAGCGAACACTGAAGCTTTCTTT. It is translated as CASSHPTANTEAFF. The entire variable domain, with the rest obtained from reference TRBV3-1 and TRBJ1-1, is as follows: DTAVSQTPKYLVTQMGNDKSIKCEQNLGHDTMYWYKQDSKKFLKIMFSYNNKELIINETVPNRFSPKSPDKAHLNLHINSLELGDSAVYFCASSHPTANTEAFFGQGTRLTVV.

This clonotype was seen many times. Here the CDR3 reads CAGGLGLAGDPSGETQYF. The CDR3, as DNA: TGTGCCGGTGGGTTAGGACTAGCGGGAGACCCTTCGGGGGAGACCCAGTACTTC. The chain uses TRBV2 and TRBJ2-5; TRBD2 matches 13 bases. J gave up 5 bases and V 11 bases, and 20 bases lay outside the gene matches. Looked up from germline, CDR1 is SNHLY and CDR2 is FYNNEI. The length of the CDR3 is 18 residues.